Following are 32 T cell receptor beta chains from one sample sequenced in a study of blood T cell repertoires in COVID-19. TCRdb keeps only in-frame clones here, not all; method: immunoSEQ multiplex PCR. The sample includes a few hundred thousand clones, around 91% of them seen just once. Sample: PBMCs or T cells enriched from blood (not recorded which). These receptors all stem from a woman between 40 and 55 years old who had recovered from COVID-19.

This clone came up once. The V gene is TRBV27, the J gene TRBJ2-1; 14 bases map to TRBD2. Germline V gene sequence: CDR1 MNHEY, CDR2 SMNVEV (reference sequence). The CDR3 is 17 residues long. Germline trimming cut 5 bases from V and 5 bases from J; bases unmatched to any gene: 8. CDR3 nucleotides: TGTGCCAGCAGTCCACGACTAGCGGGGGGGCCCCACAATGAGCAGTTCTTC. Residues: CASSPRLAGGPHNEQFF.

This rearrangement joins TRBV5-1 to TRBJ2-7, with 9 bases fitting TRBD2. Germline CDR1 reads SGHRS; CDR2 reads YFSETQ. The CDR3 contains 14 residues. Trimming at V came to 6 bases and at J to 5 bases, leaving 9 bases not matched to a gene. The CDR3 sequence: CASTAGTSIDEQYF. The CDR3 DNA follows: TGCGCCAGCACTGCAGGGACTAGCATCGACGAGCAGTACTTC.

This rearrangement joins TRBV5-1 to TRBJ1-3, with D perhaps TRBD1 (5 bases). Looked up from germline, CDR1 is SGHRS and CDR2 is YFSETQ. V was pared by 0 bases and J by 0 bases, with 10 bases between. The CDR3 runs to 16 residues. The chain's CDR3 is CASSLGQKSSGNTIYF. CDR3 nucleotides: TGCGCCAGCAGCTTGGGACAGAAGAGCTCTGGAAACACCATATATTTT. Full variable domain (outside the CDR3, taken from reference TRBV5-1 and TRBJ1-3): KAGVTQTPRYLIKTRGQQVTLSCSPISGHRSVSWYQQTPGQGLQFLFEYFSETQRNKGNFPGRFSGRQFSNSRSEMNVSTLELGDSALYLCASSLGQKSSGNTIYFGEGSWLTVV.

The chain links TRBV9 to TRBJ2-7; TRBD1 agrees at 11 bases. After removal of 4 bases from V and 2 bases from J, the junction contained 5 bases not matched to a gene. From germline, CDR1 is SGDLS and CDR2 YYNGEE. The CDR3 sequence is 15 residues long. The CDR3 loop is CASSSDRGRPYEQYF. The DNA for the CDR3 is TGTGCCAGCAGCTCGGACAGGGGGCGACCCTACGAGCAGTACTTC.

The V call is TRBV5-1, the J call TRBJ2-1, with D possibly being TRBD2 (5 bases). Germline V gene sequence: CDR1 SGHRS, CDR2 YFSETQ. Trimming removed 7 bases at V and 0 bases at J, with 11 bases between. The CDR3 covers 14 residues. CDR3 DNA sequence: TGCGCCAGCCAGGAAAGCGGCTCCTACAATGAGCAGTTCTTC. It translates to CASQESGSYNEQFF.

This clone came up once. CDR3 residues: CASAFALRDTRPSYEQYF. The CDR3 DNA sequence: TGTGCCAGCGCCTTTGCCCTCCGGGACACCCGACCCTCCTACGAGCAGTACTTC. The chain couples TRBV28 to TRBJ2-7; D is possibly TRBD1 (6 bases). Germline lookup yields CDR1 MDHEN and CDR2 SYDVKM. V gave up 8 bases and J gave up 0 bases, with 26 bases separating them. This CDR3 has 18 residues.

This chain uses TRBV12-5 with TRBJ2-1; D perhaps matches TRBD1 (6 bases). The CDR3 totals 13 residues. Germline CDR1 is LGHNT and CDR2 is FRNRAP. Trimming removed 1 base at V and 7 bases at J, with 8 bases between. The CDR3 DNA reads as TGTGCTAGTGGTTTGGGGGGGCGGAATGAGCAGTTCTTC. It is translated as CASGLGGRNEQFF.

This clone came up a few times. Here the CDR3 DNA reads TGTGCCAGCAGCTTCACTCAGGGGGCACCCACTGAAGCTTTCTTT. Its translation is CASSFTQGAPTEAFF. This chain links TRBV11-3 with TRBJ1-1, with TRBD1 matching 8 bases. V trimming: 3 bases; J trimming: 4 bases; junction bases outside the gene matches: 7. This CDR3 is 15 amino acids long. CDR1 SGHNT and CDR2 YENEEA come from the germline V gene.

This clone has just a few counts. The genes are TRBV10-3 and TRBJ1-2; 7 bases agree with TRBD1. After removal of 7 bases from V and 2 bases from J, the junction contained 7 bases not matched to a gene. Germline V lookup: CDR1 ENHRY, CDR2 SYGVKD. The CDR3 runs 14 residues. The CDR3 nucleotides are TGTGCCATCACCCCCGGGACAGCCAACTATGGCTACACCTTC. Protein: CAITPGTANYGYTF.

As DNA, the CDR3 is TGTGCCAGCAGCGTGGGGCAGATCTACAATGAGCAGTTCTTC. Translated: CASSVGQIYNEQFF. The chain couples TRBV9 to TRBJ2-1; perhaps TRBD1 as D (5 bases). The CDR3 is 14 residues long. CDR1 is SGDLS and CDR2 is YYNGEE in the germline V gene. V lost 2 bases to trimming and J lost 3 bases, with 9 bases between them. The whole variable domain, remainder taken from reference TRBV9 and TRBJ2-1, is DSGVTQTPKHLITATGQRVTLRCSPRSGDLSVYWYQQSLDQGLQFLIQYYNGEERAKGNILERFSAQQFPDLHSELNLSSLELGDSALYFCASSVGQIYNEQFFGPGTRLTVL.

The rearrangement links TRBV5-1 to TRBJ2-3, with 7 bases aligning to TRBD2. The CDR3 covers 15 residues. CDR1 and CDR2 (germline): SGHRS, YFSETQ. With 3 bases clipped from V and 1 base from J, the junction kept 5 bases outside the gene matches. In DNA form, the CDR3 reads TGCGCCAGCAGCTGGGCGGGAGAGGGCACAGATACGCAGTATTTT. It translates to CASSWAGEGTDTQYF.

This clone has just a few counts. The CDR3 coding sequence is TGTGCCTGGAGGCTACAGGGAACCGGGGAGCTGTTTTTT. Translation: CAWRLQGTGELFF. This chain connects TRBV30 to TRBJ2-2, with D perhaps matching TRBD1 (6 bases). V dropped 3 bases and J dropped 5 bases, with 10 bases sitting between them. Per the germline V gene, CDR1 is GTSNPN and CDR2 is SVGIG (reference sequence). CDR3 size: 13 residues.

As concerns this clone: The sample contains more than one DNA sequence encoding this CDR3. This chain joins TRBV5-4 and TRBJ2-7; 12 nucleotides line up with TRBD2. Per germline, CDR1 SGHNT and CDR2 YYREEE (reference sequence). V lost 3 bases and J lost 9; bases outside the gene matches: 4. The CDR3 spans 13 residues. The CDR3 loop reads CASSYLTSGGQYF. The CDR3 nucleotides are TGTGCCAGCAGCTACTTGACTAGCGGGGGGCAGTACTTC.

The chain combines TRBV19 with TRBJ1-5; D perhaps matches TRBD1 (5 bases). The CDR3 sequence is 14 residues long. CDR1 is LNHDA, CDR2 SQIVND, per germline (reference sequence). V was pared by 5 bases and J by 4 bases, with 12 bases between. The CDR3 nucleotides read TGTGCCAGTAGTGGGGGGGTACGGAATCAGCCCCAGCATTTT. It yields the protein CASSGGVRNQPQHF.

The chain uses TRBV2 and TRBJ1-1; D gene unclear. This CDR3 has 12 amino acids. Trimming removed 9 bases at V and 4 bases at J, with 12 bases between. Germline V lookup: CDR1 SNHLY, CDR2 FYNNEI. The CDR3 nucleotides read TGTGCCAGGGGGAGGTTGGGCACTGAAGCTTTCTTT. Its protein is CARGRLGTEAFF.

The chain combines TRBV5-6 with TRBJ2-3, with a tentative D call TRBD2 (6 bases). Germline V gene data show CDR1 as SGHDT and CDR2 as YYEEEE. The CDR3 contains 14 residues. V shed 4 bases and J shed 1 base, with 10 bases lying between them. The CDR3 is CASSHKRGTDTQYF. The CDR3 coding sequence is TGTGCCAGCAGCCACAAGCGGGGCACAGATACGCAGTATTTT.

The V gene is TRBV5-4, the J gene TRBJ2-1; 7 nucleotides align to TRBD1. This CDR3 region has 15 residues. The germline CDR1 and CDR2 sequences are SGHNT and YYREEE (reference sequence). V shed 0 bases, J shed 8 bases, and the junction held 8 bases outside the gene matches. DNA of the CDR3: TGTGCCAGCAGCTTGGGACAGGGAGTTTGGGATGAGCAGTTCTTC. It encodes CASSLGQGVWDEQFF.

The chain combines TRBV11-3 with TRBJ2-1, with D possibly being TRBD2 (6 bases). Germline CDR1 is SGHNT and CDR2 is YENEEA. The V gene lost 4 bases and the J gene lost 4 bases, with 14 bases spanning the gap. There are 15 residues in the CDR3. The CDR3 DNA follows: TGTGCCAGCAGCTCTAGGGACTGGGGTTACAATGAGCAGTTCTTC. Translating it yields CASSSRDWGYNEQFF.

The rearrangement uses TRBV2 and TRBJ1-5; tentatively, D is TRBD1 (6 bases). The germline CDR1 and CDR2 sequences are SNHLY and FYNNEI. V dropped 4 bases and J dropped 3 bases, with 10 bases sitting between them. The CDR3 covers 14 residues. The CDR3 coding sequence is TGTGCCAGCAGTGCTAGGGGGAACAATCAGCCCCAGCATTTT. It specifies CASSARGNNQPQHF.

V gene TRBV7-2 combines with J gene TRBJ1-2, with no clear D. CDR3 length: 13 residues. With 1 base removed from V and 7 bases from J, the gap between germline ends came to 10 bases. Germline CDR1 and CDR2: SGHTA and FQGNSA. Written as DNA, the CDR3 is TGTGCCAGCAGCTTAGGGAGGGAACGTGGCTACACCTTC. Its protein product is CASSLGRERGYTF.

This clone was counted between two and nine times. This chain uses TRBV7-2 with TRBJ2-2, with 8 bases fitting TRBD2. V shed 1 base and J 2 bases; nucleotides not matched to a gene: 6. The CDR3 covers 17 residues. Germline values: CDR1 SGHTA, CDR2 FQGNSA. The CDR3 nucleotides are TGTGCCAGCAGCTTAGATGGGCTAGCGGGTAACACCGGGGAGCTGTTTTTT. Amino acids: CASSLDGLAGNTGELFF.

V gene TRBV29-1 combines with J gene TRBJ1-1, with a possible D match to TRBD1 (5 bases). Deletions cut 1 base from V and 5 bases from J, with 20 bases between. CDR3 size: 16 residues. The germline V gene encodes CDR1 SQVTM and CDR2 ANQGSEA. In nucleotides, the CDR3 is TGCAGCGTTGAAGGTTGGTATGGCAGGGCAGGAACTGAAGCTTTCTTT. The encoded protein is CSVEGWYGRAGTEAFF. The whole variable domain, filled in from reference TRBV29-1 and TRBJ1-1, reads SAVISQKPSRDICQRGTSLTIQCQVDSQVTMMFWYRQQPGQSLTLIATANQGSEATYESGFVIDKFPISRPNLTFSTLTVSNMSPEDSSIYLCSVEGWYGRAGTEAFFGQGTRLTVV.

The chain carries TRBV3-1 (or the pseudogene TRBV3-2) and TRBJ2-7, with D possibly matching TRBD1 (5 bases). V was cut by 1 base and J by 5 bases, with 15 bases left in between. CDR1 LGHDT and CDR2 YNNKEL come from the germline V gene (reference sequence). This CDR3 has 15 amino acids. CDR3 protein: CASSQGPGIVDEQYF. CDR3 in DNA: TGTGCCAGCAGCCAAGGTCCAGGGATCGTGGACGAGCAGTACTTC.

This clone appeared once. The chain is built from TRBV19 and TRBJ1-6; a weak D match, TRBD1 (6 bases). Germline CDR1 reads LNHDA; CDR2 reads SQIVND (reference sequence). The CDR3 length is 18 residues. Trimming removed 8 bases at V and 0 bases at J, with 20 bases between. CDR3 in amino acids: CASADRIISSSYNSPLHF. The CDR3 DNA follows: TGTGCCAGTGCCGACAGGATCATTTCCAGCTCCTATAATTCACCCCTCCACTTT.

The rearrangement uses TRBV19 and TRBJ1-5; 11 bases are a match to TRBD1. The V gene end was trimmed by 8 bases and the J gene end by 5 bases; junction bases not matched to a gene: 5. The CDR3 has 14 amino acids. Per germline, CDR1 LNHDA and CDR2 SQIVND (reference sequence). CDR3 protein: CASLRTGGYQPQHF. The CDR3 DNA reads TGTGCCAGTCTTCGGACAGGGGGCTATCAGCCCCAGCATTTT.

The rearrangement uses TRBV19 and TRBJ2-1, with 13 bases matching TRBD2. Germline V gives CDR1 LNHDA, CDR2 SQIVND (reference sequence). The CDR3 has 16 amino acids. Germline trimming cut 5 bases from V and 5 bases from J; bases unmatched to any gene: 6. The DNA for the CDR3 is TGTGCCAGTAGTCTGACTAGCGGGGGGACACACAATGAGCAGTTCTTC. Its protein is CASSLTSGGTHNEQFF.

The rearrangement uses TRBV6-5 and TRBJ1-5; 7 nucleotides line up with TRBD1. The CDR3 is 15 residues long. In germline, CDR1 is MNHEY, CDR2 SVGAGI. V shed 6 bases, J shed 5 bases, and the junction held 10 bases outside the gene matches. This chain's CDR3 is CASRREGAPYQPQHF. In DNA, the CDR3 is TGTGCCAGCAGGCGTGAGGGGGCTCCATATCAGCCCCAGCATTTT.

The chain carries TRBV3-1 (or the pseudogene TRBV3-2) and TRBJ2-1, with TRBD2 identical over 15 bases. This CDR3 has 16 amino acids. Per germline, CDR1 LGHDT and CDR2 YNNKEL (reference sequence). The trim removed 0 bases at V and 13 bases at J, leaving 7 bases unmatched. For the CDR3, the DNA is TGTGCCAGCAGCCAAGACGTAGGACTAGCGGGAGGGACACAGTTCTTC. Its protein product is CASSQDVGLAGGTQFF.

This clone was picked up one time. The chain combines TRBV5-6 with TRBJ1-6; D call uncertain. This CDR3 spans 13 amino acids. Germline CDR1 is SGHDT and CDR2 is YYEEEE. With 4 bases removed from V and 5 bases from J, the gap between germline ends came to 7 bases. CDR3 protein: CASSEQDNSPLHF. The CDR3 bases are TGTGCCAGCAGCGAGCAAGATAATTCACCCCTCCACTTT.

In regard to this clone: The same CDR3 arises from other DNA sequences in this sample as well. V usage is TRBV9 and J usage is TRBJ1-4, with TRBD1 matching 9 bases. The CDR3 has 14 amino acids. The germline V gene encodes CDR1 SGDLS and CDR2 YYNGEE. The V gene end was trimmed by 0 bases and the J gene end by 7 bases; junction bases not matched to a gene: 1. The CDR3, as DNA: TGTGCCAGCAGCGTAGGACAGGGGGGTGAAAAACTGTTTTTT. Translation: CASSVGQGGEKLFF.

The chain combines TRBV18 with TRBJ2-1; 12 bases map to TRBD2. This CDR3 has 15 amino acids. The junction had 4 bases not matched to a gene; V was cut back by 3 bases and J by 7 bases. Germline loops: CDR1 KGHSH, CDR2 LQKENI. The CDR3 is CASSPPLAGGNEQFF. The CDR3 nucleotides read TGTGCCAGCTCACCCCCGCTAGCGGGGGGGAATGAGCAGTTCTTC. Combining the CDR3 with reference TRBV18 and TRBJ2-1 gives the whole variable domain NAGVMQNPRHLVRRRGQEARLRCSPMKGHSHVYWYRQLPEEGLKFMVYLQKENIIDESGMPKERFSAEFPKEGPSILRIQQVVRGDSAAYFCASSPPLAGGNEQFFGPGTRLTVL.

The CDR3 region is CASSPGLANSYEQYF. The CDR3 nucleotides read TGTGCCAGCTCACCGGGACTAGCGAACTCCTACGAGCAGTACTTC. The gene calls are TRBV18 and TRBJ2-7, with TRBD2 matching 10 bases. The J segment lost 0 bases and the V segment lost 3 bases, leaving 2 bases of the junction unmatched. Germline loops: CDR1 KGHSH, CDR2 LQKENI. This CDR3 contains 15 residues.